This T cell receptor (beta chain) was found in a study of T cell responses to AZD1222 COVID-19 vaccine. Study-wide context: Second-dose timings of about 4 or about 12 weeks were pooled. Study-level results: Following two doses of AZD1222, Spike-specific TCR breadth and depth rose. Only a handful of people who got AZD1222 tested seropositive at baseline.

Germline CDR1 and CDR2: SNHLY and FYNNEI. Trimming took off 6 bases at V and 2 bases at J, with 35 bases between the two ends. The CDR3 has 21 amino acids. Produced via immunoSEQ multiplex PCR; TCRdb's table is partial and in-frame only. This table holds 85,000 to 100,000 clones, around 86% found once. A word on this clone: The antigen is unknown.

Material: peripheral blood, obtained on day 0 of AZD1222 vaccination. The chain is built from TRBV2 and TRBJ2-7; the D gene is possibly TRBD2 (6 bases). This sequence originates from an adult in good health. This chain's CDR3 is CASRDGTPGFREAGLTYEQYF. CDR3 bases: TGTGCCAGCAGGGACGGGACCCCGGGATTTCGGGAAGCGGGCCTCACCTACGAGCAGTACTTC.